This TCR beta chain was recovered during a study of T cells in Graves' hyperthyroidism and ophthalmopathy. This CDR3 region has 15 residues. With V trimmed by 6 bases and J by 3 bases, 8 bases remained unmatched. Disease lasting under 3 months, a NOSPECS grade of at least 4, and a Clinical Activity Score of at least 3 were features of the ophthalmopathy patients. Diagnosis relied on clinical symptoms, serum thyroxine and TRAb, thyroid ultrasound and orbital computed tomography. Amplification targeted TCR beta CDR3 regions from RNA transcripts. The HTBI primer set drove a first-round RT-PCR of the TCR CDR3. TCRdb processed the multiplex PCR reads anew with MiXCR; each CDR3 protein has one entry. The sample holds some 370,000 distinct CDR3 sequences, more than 12% seen once.

The chain joins TRBV12-3 or TRBV12-4 to TRBJ2-1, with 7 bases aligning to TRBD2. This TCR was recovered from a man in his fifties or sixties with Graves' ophthalmopathy. Sequenced material: blood. Here the CDR3 reads CASSPGLPVYNEQFF. CDR3 coding DNA: TGTGCCAGCAGCCCGGGACTACCCGTCTACAATGAGCAGTTCTTC.